These 28 T cell receptor beta chains were sequenced from one sample in a study of OX40 agonist ivuxolimab in advanced cancers. Clones were read by immunoSEQ multiplex PCR, and TCRdb kept only the in-frame ones, dropping some. Of fewer than 90,000 clones in the sample, more than 75% are singletons; the top ten hold approximately 0.76%. Sequencing used CD4+ or CD8+ T cells sorted from blood, obtained in a trial of the OX40 agonist ivuxolimab. The receptors originated from an adult with an advanced solid tumor such as melanoma, head and neck, liver or kidney cancer.

The chain employs TRBV28 and TRBJ1-1, with no clear D. Germline assignment: CDR1 MDHEN and CDR2 SYDVKM. Trimming removed 3 bases at V and 11 bases at J, with 13 bases between. The length of the CDR3 is 12 residues. In DNA, the CDR3 is TGTGCCAGCAGTTTGGACCGTCGAATGGCTTTCTTT. It codes for CASSLDRRMAFF.

This sequence joins TRBV5-6 and TRBJ2-7, with no clear D. V was trimmed by 3 bases and J by 4 bases, leaving 8 bases between them. CDR1 SGHDT and CDR2 YYEEEE come from the germline V gene. There are 12 residues in the CDR3. The CDR3 sequence is CASSSSLYEQYF. The CDR3 DNA follows: TGTGCCAGCAGCTCATCATTATACGAGCAGTACTTC.

This clone was detected only once. The chain employs TRBV7-2 and TRBJ2-7, with 8 bases that match TRBD1. The CDR3 is made up of 15 amino acids. Germline trimming cut 3 bases from V and 4 bases from J; bases unmatched to any gene: 8. The V gene's germline CDR1 is SGHTA and CDR2 FQGNSA. CDR3 in DNA: TGTGCCAGCAGCTTGGCCGGGACAGGCAGTTACGAGCAGTACTTC. Amino acid sequence: CASSLAGTGSYEQYF.

This clone was observed once. V gene TRBV4-2 combines with J gene TRBJ2-2; weak D call: TRBD1 (6 bases). The CDR3 has 18 residues. V lost 5 bases to trimming and J lost 6 bases, with 25 bases between them. Germline CDR1 is LGHNA and CDR2 is YNFKEQ. The CDR3: CASSLVGRVRGPAGELFF. CDR3 coding DNA: TGTGCCAGCAGCTTAGTTGGTCGAGTCAGGGGACCGGCCGGGGAGCTGTTTTTT.

The chain couples TRBV10-1 to TRBJ2-7; 8 nucleotides match TRBD1. This CDR3 contains 16 residues. Germline CDR1 and CDR2: WNHNN and SYGVQD (reference sequence). J was trimmed by 3 bases and V by 3 bases; bases with no gene match: 10. The CDR3 sequence: CASSDPLDREFYEQYF. CDR3 DNA sequence: TGCGCCAGCAGTGACCCGCTGGACAGGGAATTCTACGAGCAGTACTTC.

The rearrangement links TRBV4-1 to TRBJ2-3; a weak D match, TRBD2 (7 bases). In germline, CDR1 is MGHRA, CDR2 YSYEKL. The V end lost 0 bases, the J end lost 8 bases, and 21 bases lay between the germline ends. This CDR3 comprises 17 residues. CDR3 nucleotides: TGCGCCAGCAGCCAAGACGGTCGGAGGGGGGGCCCAAGTACGCAGTATTTT. As protein: CASSQDGRRGGPSTQYF.

The V gene is TRBV25-1, the J gene TRBJ1-6; 8 nucleotides line up with TRBD1. The V and J ends lost 4 bases and 4 bases, in that order; junction bases with no gene match: 3. The CDR3 has 15 amino acids. Germline V gene data show CDR1 as MGHDK and CDR2 as SYGVNS. CDR3 DNA sequence: TGTGCCAGCAGTGGCTACAGGGGGTATAATTCACCCCTCCACTTT. It is translated as CASSGYRGYNSPLHF.

CDR3 sequence reads: CASSYSPDLYGYTF. The CDR3 coding sequence is TGTGCCAGCAGTTACTCGCCGGACCTCTATGGCTACACCTTC. The gene calls are TRBV6-6 and TRBJ1-2, with no clear D. CDR1 is MNHNY and CDR2 is SVGAGI in the germline V gene (reference sequence). The ends were cut back, 0 bases at V and 4 bases at J, with 9 bases in the middle. The CDR3 has 14 residues.

This sequence joins TRBV5-1 and TRBJ1-2, with a possible D match to TRBD1 (5 bases). The V gene lost 0 bases and the J gene lost 0 bases, with 6 bases spanning the gap. The CDR3 spans 14 residues. CDR1 is SGHRS and CDR2 is YFSETQ in the germline V gene. This CDR3 reads CASSLEGSNYGYTF. The DNA of the CDR3 is TGCGCCAGCAGCTTGGAGGGGTCTAACTATGGCTACACCTTC.

This chain links TRBV10-3 with TRBJ2-5; TRBD2 agrees at 8 bases. The CDR3 contains 13 residues. Trimming took 3 bases from V and 5 from J; bases not matched to a gene: 2. Looked up from germline, CDR1 is ENHRY and CDR2 is SYGVKD. Here the CDR3 reads CAISDSGGETQYF. CDR3 nucleotides: TGTGCCATCAGTGACTCGGGGGGGGAGACCCAGTACTTC.

This clone has just a few counts. The chain recombines TRBV2 with TRBJ1-1, with no clear D. The V and J ends lost 4 bases and 1 base respectively, with 7 bases between them. The CDR3 has 13 amino acids. CDR1 is SNHLY and CDR2 is FYNNEI in the germline V gene. DNA of the CDR3: TGTGCCAGCAGTGTAGGGTGGAACACTGAAGCTTTCTTT. It codes for CASSVGWNTEAFF.

The genes are TRBV9 and TRBJ1-3, with D tentatively TRBD1 (6 bases). This CDR3 region has 14 residues. The germline CDR1 and CDR2 sequences are SGDLS and YYNGEE. Between the trimmed V and J ends, which lost 0 bases and 4 bases, there was a span of 8 bases. The CDR3 spells CASSVEQGGNTIYF. DNA of the CDR3: TGTGCCAGCAGCGTAGAGCAGGGGGGAAACACCATATATTTT. Combining the CDR3 with reference TRBV9 and TRBJ1-3 gives the whole variable domain DSGVTQTPKHLITATGQRVTLRCSPRSGDLSVYWYQQSLDQGLQFLIQYYNGEERAKGNILERFSAQQFPDLHSELNLSSLELGDSALYFCASSVEQGGNTIYFGEGSWLTVV.

This clone appeared a single time. This chain links TRBV7-2 with TRBJ1-5; a possible D gene is TRBD1 (6 bases). The CDR3 sequence is 13 residues long. V lost 7 bases, J lost 11 bases, and 18 bases lay in between. Germline CDR1 and CDR2: SGHTA and FQGNSA. The CDR3 region is CASIQGLGGTQHF. CDR3 bases: TGTGCCAGCATACAGGGACTCGGTGGGACCCAGCATTTT.

The rearrangement joins TRBV13 to TRBJ1-2, with 7 bases lining up with TRBD1. The V gene's germline CDR1 is PRHDT and CDR2 FYEKMQ (reference sequence). V shed 5 bases, J shed 2 bases, and the junction held 8 bases outside the gene matches. This CDR3 is built from 15 residues. The CDR3 DNA reads TGTGCCAGCAGCGCACGTCAGACAGGGAACTATGGCTACACCTTC. It yields the protein CASSARQTGNYGYTF.

The chain links TRBV5-1 to TRBJ1-2, with D maybe TRBD1 (5 bases). V was clipped by 4 bases and J by 1 base, with 20 bases between them. Germline V CDR1 and CDR2: SGHRS, YFSETQ. CDR3 length: 17 residues. CDR3 in DNA: TGCGCCAGCAGCCCATGGGGACGGGGAATCGATAACTATGGCTACACCTTC. Amino acid sequence: CASSPWGRGIDNYGYTF.

The chain joins TRBV30 to TRBJ2-3; possible D gene TRBD2, 6 bases. From germline, CDR1 is GTSNPN and CDR2 SVGIG (reference sequence). This CDR3 is built from 17 residues. The ends were cut back, 0 bases at V and 0 bases at J, with 16 bases in the middle. CDR3 sequence: CAWSVGGARSSTDTQYF. CDR3 DNA: TGTGCCTGGAGTGTGGGGGGAGCGAGGTCTAGCACAGATACGCAGTATTTT.

The chain has TRBV6-5 and TRBJ2-7; TRBD2 matches at 10 bases. V was clipped by 2 bases and J by 5 bases; unmatched bases: 6. The CDR3 consists of 15 residues. In germline, CDR1 is MNHEY, CDR2 SVGAGI. This CDR3 reads CASSYVASGSHEQYF. DNA of the CDR3: TGTGCCAGCAGTTACGTAGCTAGCGGGAGCCACGAGCAGTACTTC.

This clone ranks as medium-sized. V and J are TRBV30 and TRBJ1-6; TRBD1 is a possible D gene (5 bases). V lost 3 bases and J lost 13, with 13 bases in between. Germline lookup yields CDR1 GTSNPN and CDR2 SVGIG (reference sequence). The CDR3 is 12 amino acids. Written as DNA, the CDR3 is TGTGCCTGGAGGAGGACCGAGGGGCCCCTCCACTTT. It translates to CAWRRTEGPLHF. Looking up the rest from reference TRBV30 and TRBJ1-6 gives the full variable domain: SQTIHQWPATLVQPVGSPLSLECTVEGTSNPNLYWYRQAAGRGLQLLFYSVGIGQISSEVPQNLSASRPQDRQFILSSKKLLLSDSGFYLCAWRRTEGPLHFGNGTRLTVT.

This clone appeared a few times. V is TRBV30 and J is TRBJ1-2, with D tentatively TRBD1 (5 bases). Trimming stripped 8 bases from V and 4 bases from J, with 14 bases between. Germline V gives CDR1 GTSNPN, CDR2 SVGIG (reference sequence). The CDR3 contains 12 residues. The CDR3 here is CAGRDTRYGYTF. The CDR3 DNA sequence: TGTGCCGGCAGGGATACCCGCTATGGCTACACCTTC.

The chain is built from TRBV6-1 and TRBJ2-7; TRBD1 matches 10 bases. Germline trimming cut 5 bases from V and 4 bases from J; bases unmatched to any gene: 8. There are 15 residues in the CDR3. Per the germline V gene, CDR1 is MNHNS and CDR2 is SASEGT. CDR3 DNA: TGTGCCAGCAGTTCCCTGGGACAGGGGTTTTACGAGCAGTACTTC. This encodes CASSSLGQGFYEQYF.

The rearrangement joins TRBV18 to TRBJ1-6; perhaps TRBD1 as D (5 bases). The CDR3 loop spans 16 amino acids. The V end lost 3 bases, the J end lost 5 bases, and 14 bases lay between the germline ends. Looked up from germline, CDR1 is KGHSH and CDR2 is LQKENI. The CDR3 coding sequence is TGTGCCAGCTCACCTAAAGGCAGCAGGGATAATTCACCCCTCCACTTT. As protein: CASSPKGSRDNSPLHF. Supplemented by reference TRBV18 and TRBJ1-6, the full variable domain reads NAGVMQNPRHLVRRRGQEARLRCSPMKGHSHVYWYRQLPEEGLKFMVYLQKENIIDESGMPKERFSAEFPKEGPSILRIQQVVRGDSAAYFCASSPKGSRDNSPLHFGNGTRLTVT.

The chain is built from TRBV9 and TRBJ1-6; D unclear. Germline-derived CDR1 and CDR2 are SGDLS and YYNGEE. There are 14 residues in the CDR3. Deletions cut 4 bases from V and 6 bases from J, with 11 bases between. In nucleotides, the CDR3 is TGTGCCAGCAGCTTTCAAGACGGTAATTCACCCCTCCACTTT. Translated, it gives CASSFQDGNSPLHF.

The chain uses TRBV7-3 and TRBJ2-2; TRBD1 matches 8 bases. J was trimmed by 6 bases and V by 5 bases; bases with no gene match: 11. CDR3 size: 16 residues. Germline CDR1 SGHTA, CDR2 FQGTGA. CDR3 residues: CASSERRTGLPGELFF. In DNA, the CDR3 is TGTGCCAGCAGCGAACGTAGGACAGGGTTACCCGGGGAGCTGTTTTTT.

Comment on this clone: No conserved phenylalanine or tryptophan ends this CDR3, so it is likely a read error. No DNA is shown, since the ends of the CDR3 on it are uncertain; the CDR3 is the one TCRdb lists. The V call is TRBV19, the J call TRBJ1-1; the DNA was not compared with TRBD1, the D call given in the table. With termini counted, the CDR3 has 11 amino acids. Germline V gene sequence: CDR1 LNHDA, CDR2 SQIVND (reference sequence). The CDR3 loop reads CASSIRTDLMG.

The V call is TRBV4-3, the J call TRBJ1-4; D remains unclear. Germline lookup yields CDR1 LGHNA and CDR2 YSLEER. The CDR3 runs to 12 residues. The V end was cut by 1 base, the J end by 13 bases, with 10 bases between. The DNA for the CDR3 is TGCGCCAGCAGCCAAGGTCAACCGCCACTGTTTTTT. Translating gives CASSQGQPPLFF.

The gene calls are TRBV28 and TRBJ2-3, with 9 nucleotides matching TRBD2. This CDR3 comprises 16 residues. J lost 5 bases, V lost 2 bases, and 8 bases had no gene match. Looked up from germline, CDR1 is MDHEN and CDR2 is SYDVKM. The DNA for the CDR3 is TGTGCCAGCAGTTTAAGGTCTAGCGGGGTTATAGATACGCAGTATTTT. Protein: CASSLRSSGVIDTQYF.

V is TRBV28 and J is TRBJ2-7; 11 bases map to TRBD2. The CDR3 sequence is 18 residues long. The V gene end was trimmed by 3 bases and the J gene end by 4 bases; junction bases not matched to a gene: 14. CDR1 is MDHEN, CDR2 SYDVKM, per germline. CDR3 sequence reads: CASSFPTSGGNGGYEQYF. The CDR3 DNA follows: TGTGCCAGCAGTTTCCCTACTAGCGGGGGAAATGGGGGGTACGAGCAGTACTTC. The complete variable domain, with remaining parts taken from reference TRBV28 and TRBJ2-7, reads DVKVTQSSRYLVKRTGEKVFLECVQDMDHENMFWYRQDPGLGLRLIYFSYDVKMKEKGDIPEGYSVSREKKERFSLILESASTNQTSMYLCASSFPTSGGNGGYEQYFGPGTRLTVT.

The rearrangement uses TRBV7-9 and TRBJ1-3, with unresolved D. CDR1 and CDR2 (germline): SEHNR, FQNEAQ (reference sequence). The V end lost 6 bases, the J end lost 4 bases, and 10 bases lay between the germline ends. This CDR3 has 13 residues. The CDR3 DNA follows: TGTGCCAGCAGGGAGAACGAGGGAAACACCATATATTTT. The encoded protein is CASRENEGNTIYF. Drawing the rest from reference TRBV7-9 and TRBJ1-3, the complete variable domain is DTGVSQNPRHKITKRGQNVTFRCDPISEHNRLYWYRQTLGQGPEFLTYFQNEAQLEKSRLLSDRFSAERPKGSFSTLEIQRTEQGDSAMYLCASRENEGNTIYFGEGSWLTVV.